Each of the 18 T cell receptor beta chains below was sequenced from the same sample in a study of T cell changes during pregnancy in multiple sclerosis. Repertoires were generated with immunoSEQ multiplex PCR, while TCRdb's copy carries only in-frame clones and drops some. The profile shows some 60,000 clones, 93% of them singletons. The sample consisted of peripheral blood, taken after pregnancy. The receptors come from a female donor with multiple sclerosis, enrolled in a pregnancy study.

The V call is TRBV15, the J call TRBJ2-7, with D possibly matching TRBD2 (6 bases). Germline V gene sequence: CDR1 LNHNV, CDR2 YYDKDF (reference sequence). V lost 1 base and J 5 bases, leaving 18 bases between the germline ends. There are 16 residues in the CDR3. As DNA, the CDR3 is TGTGCCACCAGCAGAGGGGTGAAGGGCGGGAAGGACGAGCAGTACTTC. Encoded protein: CATSRGVKGGKDEQYF. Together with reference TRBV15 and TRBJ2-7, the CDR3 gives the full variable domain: DAMVIQNPRYQVTQFGKPVTLSCSQTLNHNVMYWYQQKSSQAPKLLFHYYDKDFNNEADTPDNFQSRRPNTSFCFLDIRSPGLGDTAMYLCATSRGVKGGKDEQYFGPGTRLTVT.

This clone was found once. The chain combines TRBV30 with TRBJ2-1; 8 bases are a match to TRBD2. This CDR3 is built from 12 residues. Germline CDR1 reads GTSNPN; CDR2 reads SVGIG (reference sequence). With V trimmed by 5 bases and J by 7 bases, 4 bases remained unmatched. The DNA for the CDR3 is TGTGCCTGGGGAGGCGGGGGGAATGAGCAGTTCTTC. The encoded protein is CAWGGGGNEQFF.

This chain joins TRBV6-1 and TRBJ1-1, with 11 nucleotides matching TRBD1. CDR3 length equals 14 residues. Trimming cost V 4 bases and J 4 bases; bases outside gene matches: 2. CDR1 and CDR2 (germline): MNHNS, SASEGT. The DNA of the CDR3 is TGTGCCAGCAGTGGGACAGGGGGCATCACTGAAGCTTTCTTT. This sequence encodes CASSGTGGITEAFF.

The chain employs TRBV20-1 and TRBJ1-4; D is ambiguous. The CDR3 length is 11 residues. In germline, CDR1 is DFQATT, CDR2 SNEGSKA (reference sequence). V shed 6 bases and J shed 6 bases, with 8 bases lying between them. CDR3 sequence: CSAGDDEKLFF. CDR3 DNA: TGCAGTGCCGGGGATGATGAAAAACTGTTTTTT.

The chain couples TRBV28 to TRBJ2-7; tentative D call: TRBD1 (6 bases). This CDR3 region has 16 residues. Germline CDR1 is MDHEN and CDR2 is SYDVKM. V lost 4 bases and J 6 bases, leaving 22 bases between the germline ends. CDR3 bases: TGTGCCAGCAGTTGGGGGTATGGGACACGCTCCGCCGAGCAGTACTTC. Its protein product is CASSWGYGTRSAEQYF.

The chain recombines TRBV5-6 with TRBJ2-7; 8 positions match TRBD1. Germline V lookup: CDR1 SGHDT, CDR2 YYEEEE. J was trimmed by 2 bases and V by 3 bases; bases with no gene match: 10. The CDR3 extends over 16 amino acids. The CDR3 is CASSWTTGGPTYEQYF. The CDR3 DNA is TGTGCCAGCAGCTGGACAACAGGGGGACCCACCTACGAGCAGTACTTC.

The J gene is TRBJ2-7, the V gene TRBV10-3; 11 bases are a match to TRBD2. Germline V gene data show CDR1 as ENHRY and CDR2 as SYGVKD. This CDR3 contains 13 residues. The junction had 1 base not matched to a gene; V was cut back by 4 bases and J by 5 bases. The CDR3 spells CAISVAGGDEQYF. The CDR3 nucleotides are TGTGCCATCAGTGTAGCGGGAGGGGACGAGCAGTACTTC.

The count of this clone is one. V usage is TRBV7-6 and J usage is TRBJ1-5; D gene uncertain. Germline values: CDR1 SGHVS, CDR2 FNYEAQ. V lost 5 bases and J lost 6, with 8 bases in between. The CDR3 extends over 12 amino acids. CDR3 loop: CASSEPGQPQHF. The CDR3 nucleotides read TGTGCCAGCAGCGAACCCGGTCAGCCCCAGCATTTT.

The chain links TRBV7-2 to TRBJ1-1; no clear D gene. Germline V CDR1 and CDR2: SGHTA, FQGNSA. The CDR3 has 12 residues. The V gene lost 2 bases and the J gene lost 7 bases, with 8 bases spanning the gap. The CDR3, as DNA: TGTGCCAGCAGCTTATTTGAGGGTGAAGCTTTCTTT. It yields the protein CASSLFEGEAFF. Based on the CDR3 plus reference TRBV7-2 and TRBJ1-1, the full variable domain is GAGVSQSPSNKVTEKGKDVELRCDPISGHTALYWYRQSLGQGLEFLIYFQGNSAPDKSGLPSDRFSAERTGGSVSTLTIQRTQQEDSAVYLCASSLFEGEAFFGQGTRLTVV.

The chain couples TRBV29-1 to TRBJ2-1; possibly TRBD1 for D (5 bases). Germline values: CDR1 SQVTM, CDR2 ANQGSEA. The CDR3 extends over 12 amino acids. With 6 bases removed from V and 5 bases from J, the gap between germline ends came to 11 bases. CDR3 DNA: TGCAGCGTACTGACAGTAAACAATGAGCAGTTCTTC. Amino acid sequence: CSVLTVNNEQFF.

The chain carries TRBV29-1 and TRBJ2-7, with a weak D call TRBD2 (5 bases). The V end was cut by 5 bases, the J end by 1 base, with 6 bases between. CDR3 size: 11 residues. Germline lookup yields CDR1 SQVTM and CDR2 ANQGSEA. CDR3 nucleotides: TGCAGCGTTCGACTATCCTACGAGCAGTACTTC. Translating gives CSVRLSYEQYF.

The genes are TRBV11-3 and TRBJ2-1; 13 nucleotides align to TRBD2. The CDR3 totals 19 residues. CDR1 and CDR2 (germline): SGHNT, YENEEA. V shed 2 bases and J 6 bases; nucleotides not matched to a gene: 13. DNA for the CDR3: TGTGCCAGCAGCTTAAGTCCTATCACTAGCGGGAGGGCCGGCAATGAGCAGTTCTTC. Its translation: CASSLSPITSGRAGNEQFF.

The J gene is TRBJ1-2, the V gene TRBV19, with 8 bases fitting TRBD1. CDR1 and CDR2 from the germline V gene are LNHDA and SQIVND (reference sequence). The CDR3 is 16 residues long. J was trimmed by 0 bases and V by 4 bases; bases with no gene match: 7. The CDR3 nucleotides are TGTGCCAGTAGTACCGGACAGGGAGAGGCTAACTATGGCTACACCTTC. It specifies CASSTGQGEANYGYTF.

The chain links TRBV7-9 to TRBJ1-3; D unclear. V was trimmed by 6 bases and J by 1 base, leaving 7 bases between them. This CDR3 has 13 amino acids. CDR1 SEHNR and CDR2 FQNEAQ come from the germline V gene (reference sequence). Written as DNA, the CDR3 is TGTGCCAGCAGTTCCTCGTCTGGAAACACCATATATTTT. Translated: CASSSSSGNTIYF.

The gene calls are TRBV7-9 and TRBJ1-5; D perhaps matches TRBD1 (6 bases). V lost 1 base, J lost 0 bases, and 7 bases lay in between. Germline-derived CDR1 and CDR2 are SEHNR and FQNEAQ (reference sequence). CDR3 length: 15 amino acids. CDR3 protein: CASSLGGHSNQPQHF. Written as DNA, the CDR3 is TGTGCCAGCAGCTTAGGGGGGCATAGCAATCAGCCCCAGCATTTT. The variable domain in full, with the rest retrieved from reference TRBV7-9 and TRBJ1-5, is DTGVSQNPRHKITKRGQNVTFRCDPISEHNRLYWYRQTLGQGPEFLTYFQNEAQLEKSRLLSDRFSAERPKGSFSTLEIQRTEQGDSAMYLCASSLGGHSNQPQHFGDGTRLSIL.

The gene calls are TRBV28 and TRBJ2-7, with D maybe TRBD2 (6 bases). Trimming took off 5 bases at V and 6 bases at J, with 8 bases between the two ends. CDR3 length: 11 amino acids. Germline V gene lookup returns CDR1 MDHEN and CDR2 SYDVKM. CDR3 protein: CASSPGGEQYF. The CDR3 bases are TGTGCCAGCAGTCCCGGGGGCGAGCAGTACTTC.

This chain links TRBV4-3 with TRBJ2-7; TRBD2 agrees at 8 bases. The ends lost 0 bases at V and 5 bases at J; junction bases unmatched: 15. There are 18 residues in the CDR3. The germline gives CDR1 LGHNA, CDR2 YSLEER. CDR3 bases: TGCGCCAGCAGCCAAGATTGGGAGGACGGCGGGAGGTCCGACGAGCAGTACTTC. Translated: CASSQDWEDGGRSDEQYF.

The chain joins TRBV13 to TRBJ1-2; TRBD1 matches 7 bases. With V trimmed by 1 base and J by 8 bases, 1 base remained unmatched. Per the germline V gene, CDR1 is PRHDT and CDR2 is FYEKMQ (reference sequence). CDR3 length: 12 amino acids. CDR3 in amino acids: CASSLARGGYTF. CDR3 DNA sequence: TGTGCCAGCAGCTTAGCCAGGGGGGGCTACACCTTC.